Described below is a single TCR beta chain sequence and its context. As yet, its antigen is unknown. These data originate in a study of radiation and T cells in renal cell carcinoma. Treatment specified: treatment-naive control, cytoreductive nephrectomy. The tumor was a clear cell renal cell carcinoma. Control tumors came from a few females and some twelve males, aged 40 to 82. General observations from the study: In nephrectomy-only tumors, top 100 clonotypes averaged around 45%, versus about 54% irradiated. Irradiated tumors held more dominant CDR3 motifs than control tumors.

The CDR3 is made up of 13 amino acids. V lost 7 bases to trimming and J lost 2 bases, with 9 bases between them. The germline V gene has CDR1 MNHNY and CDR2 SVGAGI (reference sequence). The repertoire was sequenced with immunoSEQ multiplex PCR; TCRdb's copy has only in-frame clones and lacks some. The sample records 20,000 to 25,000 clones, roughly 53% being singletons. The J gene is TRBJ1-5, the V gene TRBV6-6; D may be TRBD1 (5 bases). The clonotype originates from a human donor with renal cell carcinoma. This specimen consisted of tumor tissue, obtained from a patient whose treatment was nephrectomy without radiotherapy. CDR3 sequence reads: CASTPTGNQPQHF. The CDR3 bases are TGTGCCAGCACCCCGACAGGCAATCAGCCCCAGCATTTT.